This note documents a single T cell receptor beta chain sequence. The entry originates in a study of blood T cell repertoires in COVID-19. This table comes from immunoSEQ multiplex PCR, and its TCRdb copy is limited to in-frame clones, with some not included. The repertoire has fewer than 250,000 clones, around 89% of them found once; the top ten carry about 15%. The CDR3 runs 14 residues. Germline V lookup: CDR1 SGHRS, CDR2 YFSETQ. V lost 3 bases and J 4 bases, leaving 13 bases between the germline ends. Sequenced sample: PBMCs or T cells enriched from blood (not recorded which). This chain connects TRBV5-1 to TRBJ1-2; no reliable D call. This TCR came from a man aged 25-45 years who had been exposed to COVID-19. The CDR3 loop is CASSSETLAYGYTF. CDR3 sequence (DNA): TGCGCCAGCAGCTCCGAGACCCTAGCCTATGGCTACACCTTC.